This T cell receptor (beta chain) was captured in a study of blood T cell repertoires in COVID-19. Germline loops: CDR1 SGHRS, CDR2 YFSETQ. V shed 3 bases and J shed 0 bases, with 16 bases lying between them. The CDR3 length is 17 residues. Study processing details: Cell counts per sample came from amplifying reference gene primers. The method was immunoSEQ multiplex PCR; TCRdb's version includes in-frame clones alone and lacks a portion of them. V, J and clone size reflect that table, while D and trimming were determined from the DNA. The data show approximately 160,000 clones, 85% to 90% seen once. This TCR derives from a woman between 70 and 85 years old with acute or convalescent COVID-19. The rearrangement links TRBV5-1 to TRBJ1-5, with TRBD1 as a possible D gene (6 bases). Sequencing used peripheral blood. CDR3 in DNA: TGCGCCAGCAGCTCCATCTACAGGGACCTTAGCAATCAGCCCCAGCATTTT. As protein: CASSSIYRDLSNQPQHF.